The entry that follows covers one TCR beta chain sequence. There is no known antigen for this receptor. The sample originates from a study of T cell clusters in autoimmune cytopenias (dated by TCRdb to the late 2010s). In the study overall: Of the 43 healthy donor controls, over 20 were female, and the group had a mean age of 56 years and a median age of about 63 years. A median TRB sequencing depth of roughly 56,000 reads per sample was reached, and a median of roughly 2,300 distinct TRB clonotypes per sample was obtained. Controls were 25 age-matched healthy donors for primary cytopenia and some 13 age-matched CLL patients for secondary cytopenia. Alongside healthy, CLL and autoimmune hepatitis controls, autoimmune cytopenia patients had their peripheral blood TRB and IGH repertoires sequenced at active disease and again during treatment follow-up. The study aimed to test whether autoimmune cytopenia patients carry a disease-specific immune repertoire signature usable as a blood-based biomarker. Repertoires from autoimmune hepatitis patients were compared with those of about two dozen healthy donors matched for age and sex.

Overall results and qualifications from the work: In the comparison of secondary cytopenia with CLL, no cluster-lack signature showed up, apparently because the dominant lymphoma-associated repertoire masked the signature. The TRB repertoire shifts, including less even repertoires in secondary cytopenia and CLL, mostly reflected lymphoma bias and not autoimmunity. The T cell clusters were defined only in silico, and the functional role of the clusters was left to be validated experimentally. GLIPH suggested that primary autoimmune cytopenia patients lacked physiological T cell clusters: 51 clusters were exclusive to healthy donors versus 17 exclusive to patients. Healthy donors had almost three times as many exclusive TRB clusters as active autoimmune hepatitis patients, a finding consistent with an autoimmunity-wide signature.

Per sample, approximately 270 ng of peripheral blood genomic DNA, around 40,000 genome equivalents, was used for TRB amplification. TRB rearrangements were amplified by multiplex PCR following a touch-down protocol, with the TRB-A and TRB-B primer pools mixed in one tube. Illumina adapters and sample indices were added to the amplicons through two consecutive PCR reactions performed with Phusion HS II polymerase. The amplicons were gel-purified using the NucleoSpin Gel and PCR Clean-up kit, after which quantification was performed by Qubit and quality was checked on an Agilent 2100 Bioanalyzer. Sequencing of the libraries was done on an Illumina MiSeq with paired-end, single-indexed, 600-cycle runs. The paper's processing steps were these. TRB reads were aligned and assembled with MiXCR version 2.1.12 using the default MiXCR reference library. A clone was defined by each unique CDR3 nucleotide sequence, and the analysis included only productive sequences supported by at least two reads. To assess repertoire diversity, an R script computed alpha-parameterized diversity profiles (alpha 0 to 5), which included the Shannon (alpha 1) and Simpson (alpha 2) indices. The tcR package was used to compute combinatorial TRB VJ usage, and cohorts were compared on this usage by principal component analysis with ade4. TCRbeta CDR3s were clustered with GLIPH on cohort pairs matched by age and read depth, and cluster frequencies were compared by Wilcoxon test. After the reads were reprocessed by TCRdb, one entry was made per CDR3 protein sequence, with no DNA. For this entry, the V and J calls and clone size follow TCRdb and not the study's own pipeline. The sample's records list 11,000 or so distinct CDR3 sequences. The ten largest clones add up to under 25% of the sample.

Based on the germline V gene, the CDR1 and CDR2 sequences are SGHRS and YFSETQ. The CDR3 runs 14 residues from the cysteine to the phenylalanine. No DNA is given. These records were also assigned to another study, of T cell repertoires in aging, cancer and after chemotherapy. According to the second study: Donors were distributed across six age groups ranging from 30 or younger to 70 or older, with at least three individuals included per group. Control TCR repertoires from healthy donors were recorded over several months to years, and clear clonal overlap was observed across re-sampling. The full dataset contained about 10 million TCR reads. Compared with age-matched healthy donors, untreated patients with hematological or solid cancers had significantly lower TCR diversity and higher clonality in blood. In healthy donors, the decline in TCR diversity with age was mainly due to loss of richness, whereas in cancer patients loss of evenness also played a role. In both cancer cohorts, the median generation probability rose over the chemotherapy interval, which suggests that the repertoire was reconstituted through rebound thymic output. The authors noted that the repertoire data do not allow conclusions about immunological memory after chemotherapy. To examine immunoaging and T cell reconstitution after chemotherapy, the study profiled TCR beta repertoires in peripheral blood from healthy donors and cancer patients. A cohort of 200 to 250 cancer patients (over 90 with hematological and approximately 120 with solid cancers) was assembled, and about 100 healthy donors were included as a reference group. Processing of the TRB sequences was carried out with MiXCR versions 2.12 and 3.0.5. The repertoire metrics were Shannon diversity, evenness, clonality (defined as one minus evenness), and alpha-parameterized diversity profiles covering alpha 0 to 5. Generation probabilities of clones in paired pre- and post-chemotherapy samples were computed with the IGoR algorithm.

The chain links TRBV5-1 with TRBJ1-1. The sequencing input was peripheral blood. This clonotype originated in a human donor in good health. The CDR3: CASSLHREGTEAFF.